The 16 T cell receptor beta chains in this list originate from one sample, sequenced in a study of cytomegalovirus exposure and HLA in healthy donors. The PCR employed 60 Vbeta primers together with 13 Jbeta primers. Data came from immunoSEQ multiplex PCR; TCRdb stores just in-frame clones and leaves some out. Of roughly 190,000 clones in the sample, 83% were seen once. Specimen: PBMCs. Source of these receptors: a man in his forties in good health and CMV-seropositive.

In the case of this clone: Other nucleotide sequences in the sample specify the same CDR3. The chain combines TRBV27 with TRBJ1-2; unclear D gene. Germline-derived CDR1 and CDR2 are MNHEY and SMNVEV (reference sequence). The ends were cut back, 0 bases at V and 2 bases at J, with 10 bases in the middle. The CDR3 length is 15 residues. The CDR3 region has the DNA TGTGCCAGCAGTTTATCGGTTGGAGGGAACTATGGCTACACCTTC. This gives the protein CASSLSVGGNYGYTF.

This chain uses TRBV5-1 with TRBJ2-3, with 7 bases fitting TRBD2. V lost 2 bases to trimming and J lost 3 bases; unmatched junction nucleotides: 12. The germline gives CDR1 SGHRS, CDR2 YFSETQ. The CDR3 runs to 17 residues. The CDR3 protein is CASSLTPRGSGTDTQYF. The CDR3 nucleotides are TGCGCCAGCAGCTTAACCCCCCGGGGTAGCGGGACAGATACGCAGTATTTT. The entire variable domain, with the rest obtained from reference TRBV5-1 and TRBJ2-3, is as follows: KAGVTQTPRYLIKTRGQQVTLSCSPISGHRSVSWYQQTPGQGLQFLFEYFSETQRNKGNFPGRFSGRQFSNSRSEMNVSTLELGDSALYLCASSLTPRGSGTDTQYFGPGTRLTVL.

The CDR3 region is CASSEGLAYEQYF. In DNA, the CDR3 is TGTGCCAGCAGTGAGGGACTAGCGTACGAGCAGTACTTC. The chain is built from TRBV27 and TRBJ2-7; 10 nucleotides line up with TRBD2. Germline V gives CDR1 MNHEY, CDR2 SMNVEV (reference sequence). The junction had 2 bases not matched to a gene; V was cut back by 5 bases and J by 4 bases. This CDR3 has 13 amino acids.

This clone was seen a few times. This rearrangement joins TRBV27 to TRBJ2-7, with TRBD1 matching over 8 bases. Per the germline V gene, CDR1 is MNHEY and CDR2 is SMNVEV (reference sequence). The CDR3 has 15 amino acids. The V segment lost 4 bases and the J segment 2 bases; nucleotides outside the gene matches: 7. In nucleotides, the CDR3 is TGTGCCAGCAGTTCATCAGGGGGCTTAACCTACGAGCAGTACTTC. This encodes CASSSSGGLTYEQYF.

This clone came up once. Written as DNA, the CDR3 is TGTGCCAGCAGCTTAGACAGGGATGGCTACACCTTC. Its translation: CASSLDRDGYTF. The gene calls are TRBV5-6 and TRBJ1-2; 7 bases are a match to TRBD1. In germline, CDR1 is SGHDT, CDR2 YYEEEE. This CDR3 is built from 12 residues. V lost 2 bases and J lost 6; bases outside the gene matches: 1. The full variable domain, completed using reference TRBV5-6 and TRBJ1-2, is DAGVTQSPTHLIKTRGQQVTLRCSPKSGHDTVSWYQQALGQGPQFIFQYYEEEERQRGNFPDRFSGHQFPNYSSELNVNALLLGDSALYLCASSLDRDGYTFGSGTRLTVV.

The rearrangement uses TRBV6-6 and TRBJ2-7; 8 bases line up with TRBD2. This CDR3 has 16 amino acids. V was pared by 5 bases and J by 2 bases, with 11 bases of the junction left unmatched. Germline assignment: CDR1 MNHNY and CDR2 SVGAGI (reference sequence). DNA of the CDR3: TGTGCCAGCAGTACACCTGGACGCGGGGGGACCTACGAGCAGTACTTC. Translation: CASSTPGRGGTYEQYF.

The chain has TRBV9 and TRBJ2-7; the match to TRBD1 covers 11 bases. Trimming at V came to 4 bases and at J to 4 bases, leaving 7 bases not matched to a gene. Germline V gene sequence: CDR1 SGDLS, CDR2 YYNGEE. This CDR3 is 15 amino acids long. The CDR3 sequence is CASSPTDRGRYEQYF. Here the CDR3 DNA reads TGTGCCAGCAGCCCCACGGACAGGGGGCGATACGAGCAGTACTTC.

This clone occurred once. CDR3 amino acids: CARGGQRNSYEQYF. The CDR3 coding sequence is TGTGCCAGGGGTGGACAGCGTAACTCCTACGAGCAGTACTTC. The V gene is TRBV21-1, the J gene TRBJ2-7; the table names TRBD1, a call not compared with the DNA. TRBV21-1 is an annotated pseudogene. This CDR3 comprises 14 residues.

The chain links TRBV27 to TRBJ2-3, with D maybe TRBD1 (6 bases). The CDR3 consists of 15 residues. V gave up 7 bases and J gave up 1 base, with 15 bases separating them. Germline V gene lookup returns CDR1 MNHEY and CDR2 SMNVEV (reference sequence). The CDR3 DNA is TGTGCCAGCACCCCGGGGAGACAGGGCACAGATACGCAGTATTTT. Amino acids: CASTPGRQGTDTQYF.

This clone was detected a few times. V usage is TRBV6-4 and J usage is TRBJ1-1, with TRBD1 identical over 8 bases. The germline V gene encodes CDR1 MRHNA and CDR2 SNTAGT. Trimming at V came to 6 bases and at J to 4 bases, leaving 4 bases not matched to a gene. The CDR3 sequence is 13 residues long. In DNA, the CDR3 is TGTGCCAGCAGCAGGACAGGGAGCACTGAAGCTTTCTTT. It translates to CASSRTGSTEAFF.

About this clone: Its ends do not fully match the called genes, so a read error is possible. The chain couples TRBV7-2 to TRBJ1-2; 7 nucleotides align to TRBD1. Germline-derived CDR1 and CDR2 are SGHTA and FQGNSA. The CDR3 is made up of 13 amino acids. CDR3 sequence reads: CASSSKRGGQPYF. The CDR3 nucleotides are TGTGCCAGCAGCTCAAAACGAGGGGGACAGCCCTACTTC.

This clone was observed once. At the DNA level, this CDR3 is encoded by other sequences in the same sample as well. CDR3 bases: TGTGCCAGCAGCCCTTACGGAGGGGAGAACACTGAAGCTTTCTTT. Translating gives CASSPYGGENTEAFF. This chain uses TRBV11-1 with TRBJ1-1; D might be TRBD1 (5 bases). The ends were cut back, 5 bases at V and 1 base at J, with 14 bases in the middle. In germline, CDR1 is SGHAT, CDR2 FQDESV (reference sequence). The CDR3 contains 15 residues.

The rearrangement links TRBV6-1 to TRBJ2-2, with TRBD1 matching 7 bases. Germline V lookup: CDR1 MNHNS, CDR2 SASEGT. Losses at the gene ends were 5 bases for V and 6 bases for J; bases not matched to a gene: 6. The CDR3 is 14 amino acids. CDR3 in amino acids: CASSNSGGAGELFF. The CDR3 DNA is TGTGCCAGCAGTAATTCAGGGGGAGCCGGGGAGCTGTTTTTT.

This clone was detected only once. This chain connects TRBV5-4 to TRBJ2-3; 8 bases fit TRBD2. Germline V gives CDR1 SGHNT, CDR2 YYREEE (reference sequence). V trimming: 5 bases; J trimming: 7 bases; junction bases outside the gene matches: 12. This CDR3 region has 15 residues. Written as DNA, the CDR3 is TGTGCCAGCAGGGGTGGGAGCGGGAGTCCGAATACGCAGTATTTT. Translating it yields CASRGGSGSPNTQYF.

The V and J genes are TRBV27 and TRBJ2-1, with 8 bases lining up with TRBD2. The CDR3 has 16 residues. V lost 5 bases, J lost 3 bases, and 9 bases stayed unmatched. Germline assignment: CDR1 MNHEY and CDR2 SMNVEV (reference sequence). CDR3 sequence: CASSPGLGIYYNEQFF. CDR3 nucleotides: TGTGCCAGCAGTCCGGGACTAGGCATTTACTACAATGAGCAGTTCTTC.

This clone was seen only a few times. V gene TRBV6-6 combines with J gene TRBJ1-5; no clear D. Trimming pared 2 bases from V and 8 bases from J, leaving 7 bases between. The germline V gene has CDR1 MNHNY and CDR2 SVGAGI (reference sequence). This CDR3 is 12 amino acids long. CDR3 sequence reads: CASSYPLEPQHF. CDR3 DNA: TGTGCCAGCAGTTACCCCCTAGAGCCCCAGCATTTT.